This T cell receptor beta chain appears in the sequencing data of a study of cytomegalovirus exposure and HLA in healthy donors. Background on the study: Drawn from HLA-typed donors, tens of millions of unique TCRs were held in an early data release. General study results and limits: Among TCR beta chains, those listed as cytomegalovirus-associated numbered about 160. A missense DCLRE1C variant was associated with V- and J-gene trimming of TCR beta chains in a later analysis, and an independent cohort replicated the association.

In nominal health when sampled, donors likely had unrecorded immune exposures nonetheless. In regard to this clone: Its antigen remains unknown.

The V gene lost 5 bases and the J gene lost 2 bases, with 8 bases spanning the gap. Germline V gene lookup returns CDR1 MNHEY and CDR2 SMNVEV (reference sequence). The CDR3 has 13 residues. Primers included in the PCR were 60 Vbeta and 13 Jbeta primers. Repertoires were generated with immunoSEQ multiplex PCR, while TCRdb's copy carries only in-frame clones and drops some. The data show about 200,000 clones, 80% to 85% seen once. The gene calls are TRBV27 and TRBJ2-3, with D tentatively TRBD1 (5 bases). The sample consisted of PBMCs. This receptor was obtained from a woman aged 45 to 65 in good health and CMV-seropositive. The CDR3 nucleotides are TGTGCCAGCAGTCAGGGATACACAGATACGCAGTATTTT. Residues: CASSQGYTDTQYF.